This T cell receptor beta chain stems from a study of identical twins. One entry per CDR3 protein results from TCRdb running MiXCR on the 5' RACE reads. The sample records 690,000 or so distinct CDR3 sequences, approximately 9% being singletons. Germline values: CDR1 SGDLS, CDR2 YYNGEE. This CDR3 is 15 amino acids long. V shed 6 bases, J shed 6 bases, and the junction held 9 bases outside the gene matches. This clonotype was counted at least ten times. These data were also filed under a second study, of yellow fever vaccine responses in identical twins.

Sequencing input: PBMCs. This chain joins TRBV9 and TRBJ2-1; the match to TRBD2 covers 10 bases. This TCR came from a woman under 30 in good health. DNA of the CDR3: TGTGCCAGCAAATCAGAAGCGGGGGGGCTCAATGAGCAGTTCTTC. Translated: CASKSEAGGLNEQFF.